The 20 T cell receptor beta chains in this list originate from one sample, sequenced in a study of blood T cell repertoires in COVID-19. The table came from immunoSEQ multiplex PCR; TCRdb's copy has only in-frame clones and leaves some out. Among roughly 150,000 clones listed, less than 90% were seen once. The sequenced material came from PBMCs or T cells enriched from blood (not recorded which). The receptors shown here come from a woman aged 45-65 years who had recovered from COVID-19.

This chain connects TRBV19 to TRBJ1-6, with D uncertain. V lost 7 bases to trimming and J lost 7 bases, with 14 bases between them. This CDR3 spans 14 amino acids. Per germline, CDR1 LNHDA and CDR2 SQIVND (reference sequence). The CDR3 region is CASNSGRENSPLHF. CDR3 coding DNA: TGTGCCAGTAACTCGGGGAGAGAGAATTCACCCCTCCACTTT.

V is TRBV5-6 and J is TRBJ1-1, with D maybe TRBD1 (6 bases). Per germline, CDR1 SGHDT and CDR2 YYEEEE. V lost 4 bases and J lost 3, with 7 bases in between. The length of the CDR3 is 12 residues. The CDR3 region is CASSPGDTEAFF. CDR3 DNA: TGTGCCAGCAGCCCAGGGGACACTGAAGCTTTCTTT.

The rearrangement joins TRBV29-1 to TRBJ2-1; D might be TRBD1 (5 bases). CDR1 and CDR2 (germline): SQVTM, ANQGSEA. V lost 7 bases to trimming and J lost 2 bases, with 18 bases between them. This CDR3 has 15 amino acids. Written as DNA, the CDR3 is TGCAGCGCCACCCCCCCGACAGTAACCTACAATGAGCAGTTCTTC. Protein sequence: CSATPPTVTYNEQFF.

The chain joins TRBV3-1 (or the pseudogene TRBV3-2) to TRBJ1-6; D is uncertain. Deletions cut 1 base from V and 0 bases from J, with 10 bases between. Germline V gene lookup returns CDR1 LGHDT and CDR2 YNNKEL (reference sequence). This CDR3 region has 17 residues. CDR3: CASSQGRLSSYNSPLHF. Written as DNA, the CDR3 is TGTGCCAGCAGCCAAGGCAGGTTGAGCTCCTATAATTCACCCCTCCACTTT.

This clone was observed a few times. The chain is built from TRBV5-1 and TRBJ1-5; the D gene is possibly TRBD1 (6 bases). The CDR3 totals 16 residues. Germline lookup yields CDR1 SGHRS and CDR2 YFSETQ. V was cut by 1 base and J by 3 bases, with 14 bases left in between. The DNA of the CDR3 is TGCGCCAGCAGCTTGATTCCCGGACAGACCAATCAGCCCCAGCATTTT. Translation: CASSLIPGQTNQPQHF.

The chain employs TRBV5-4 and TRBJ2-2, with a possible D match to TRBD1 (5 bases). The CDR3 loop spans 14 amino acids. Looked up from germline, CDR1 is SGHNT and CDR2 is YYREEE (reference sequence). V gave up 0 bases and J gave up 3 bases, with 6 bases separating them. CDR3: CASSLDRHTGELFF. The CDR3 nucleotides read TGTGCCAGCAGCTTGGACAGGCACACCGGGGAGCTGTTTTTT.

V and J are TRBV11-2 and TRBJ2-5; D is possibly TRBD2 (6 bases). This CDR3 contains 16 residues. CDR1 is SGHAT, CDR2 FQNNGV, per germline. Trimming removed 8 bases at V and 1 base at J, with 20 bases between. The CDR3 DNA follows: TGTGCCAGCTTAAATAGCGGAGGAGGACCCCAAGAGACCCAGTACTTC. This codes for CASLNSGGGPQETQYF.

The CDR3 is CATSDRSGRANTGELFF. The CDR3 DNA reads as TGTGCCACCAGTGACCGGAGCGGGAGAGCGAACACCGGGGAGCTGTTTTTT. This rearrangement joins TRBV24-1 to TRBJ2-2, with 8 bases identical to TRBD2. V lost 4 bases to trimming and J lost 0 bases; unmatched junction nucleotides: 6. The CDR3 covers 17 residues. Per germline, CDR1 KGHDR and CDR2 SFDVKD.

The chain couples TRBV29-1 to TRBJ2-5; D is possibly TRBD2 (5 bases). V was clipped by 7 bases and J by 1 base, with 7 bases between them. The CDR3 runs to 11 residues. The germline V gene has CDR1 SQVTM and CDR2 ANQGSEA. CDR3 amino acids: CSGTVQETQYF. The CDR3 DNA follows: TGCAGCGGGACTGTCCAAGAGACCCAGTACTTC.

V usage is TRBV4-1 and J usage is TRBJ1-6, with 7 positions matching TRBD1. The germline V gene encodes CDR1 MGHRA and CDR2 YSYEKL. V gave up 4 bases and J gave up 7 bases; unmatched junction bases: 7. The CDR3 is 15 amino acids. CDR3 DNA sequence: TGCGCCAGCAGCCTTGGGGACAGCCCAAATTCACCCCTCCACTTT. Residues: CASSLGDSPNSPLHF.

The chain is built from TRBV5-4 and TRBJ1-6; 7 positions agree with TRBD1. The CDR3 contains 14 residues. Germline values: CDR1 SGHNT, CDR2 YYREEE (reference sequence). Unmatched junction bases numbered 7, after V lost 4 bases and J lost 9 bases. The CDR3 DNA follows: TGTGCCAGCAGCGGCGGACAGGAATCTTCACCCCTCCACTTT. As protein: CASSGGQESSPLHF.

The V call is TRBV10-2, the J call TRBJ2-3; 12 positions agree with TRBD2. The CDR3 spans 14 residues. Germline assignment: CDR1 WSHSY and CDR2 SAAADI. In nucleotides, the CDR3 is TGCGCTACGCTAGCGGGGGGGAGGACAGATACGCAGTATTTT. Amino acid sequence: CATLAGGRTDTQYF.

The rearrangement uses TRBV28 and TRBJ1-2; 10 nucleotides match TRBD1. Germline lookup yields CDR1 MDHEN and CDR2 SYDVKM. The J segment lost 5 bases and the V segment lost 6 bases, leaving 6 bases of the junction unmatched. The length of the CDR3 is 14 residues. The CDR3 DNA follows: TGTGCCAGCAGGGCGACAGGGGGCGCTTATGGCTACACCTTC. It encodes CASRATGGAYGYTF.

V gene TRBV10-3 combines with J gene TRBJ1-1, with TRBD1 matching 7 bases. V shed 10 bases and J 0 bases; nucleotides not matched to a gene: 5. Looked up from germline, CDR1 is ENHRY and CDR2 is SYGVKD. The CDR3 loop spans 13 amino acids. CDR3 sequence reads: CASSGTVNTEAFF. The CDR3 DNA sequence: TGTGCCAGTAGCGGGACAGTGAACACTGAAGCTTTCTTT.

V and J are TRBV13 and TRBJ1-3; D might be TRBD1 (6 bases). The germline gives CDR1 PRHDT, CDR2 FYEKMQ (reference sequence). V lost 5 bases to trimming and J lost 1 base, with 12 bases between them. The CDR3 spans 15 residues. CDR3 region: CASSHRVRSGNTIYF. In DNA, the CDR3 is TGTGCCAGCAGCCACAGGGTTAGGTCTGGAAACACCATATATTTT.

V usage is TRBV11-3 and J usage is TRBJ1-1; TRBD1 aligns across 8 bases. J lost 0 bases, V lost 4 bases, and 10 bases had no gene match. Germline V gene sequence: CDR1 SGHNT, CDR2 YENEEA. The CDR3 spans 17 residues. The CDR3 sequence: CASSSTLTDRVNTEAFF. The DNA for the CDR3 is TGTGCCAGCAGCTCCACCCTGACGGACAGGGTGAACACTGAAGCTTTCTTT.

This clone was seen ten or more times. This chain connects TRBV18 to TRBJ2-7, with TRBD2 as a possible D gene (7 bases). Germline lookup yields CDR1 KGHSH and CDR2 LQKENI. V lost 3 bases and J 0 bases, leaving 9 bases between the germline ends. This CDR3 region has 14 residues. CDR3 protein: CASSPGGPSYEQYF. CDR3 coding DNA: TGTGCCAGCTCACCGGGGGGGCCCTCCTACGAGCAGTACTTC.

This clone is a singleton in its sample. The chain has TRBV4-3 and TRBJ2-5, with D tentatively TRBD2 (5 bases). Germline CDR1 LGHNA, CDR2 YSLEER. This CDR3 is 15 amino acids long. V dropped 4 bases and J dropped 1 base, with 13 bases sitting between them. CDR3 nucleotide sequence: TGCGCCAGCAGCCCAGACCGGGGTTTCCAAGAGACCCAGTACTTC. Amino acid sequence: CASSPDRGFQETQYF.

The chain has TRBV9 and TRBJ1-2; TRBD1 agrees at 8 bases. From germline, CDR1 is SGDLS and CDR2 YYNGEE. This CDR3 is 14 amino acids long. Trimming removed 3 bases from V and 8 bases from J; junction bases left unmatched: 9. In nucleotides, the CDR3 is TGTGCCAGCAGCGCCCTCCGACAGGGGATCGGCTACACCTTC. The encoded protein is CASSALRQGIGYTF.

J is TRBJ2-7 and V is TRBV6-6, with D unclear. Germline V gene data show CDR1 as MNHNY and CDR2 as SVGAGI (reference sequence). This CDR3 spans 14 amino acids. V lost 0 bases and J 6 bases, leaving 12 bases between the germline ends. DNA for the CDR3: TGTGCCAGCAGTTACTCGTTTAGTGTTGGCGAGCAGTACTTC. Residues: CASSYSFSVGEQYF.